The clone carrying this T cell receptor beta chain was recorded at least ten times. The CDR3 is 14 amino acids. The trim removed 1 base at V and 11 bases at J, leaving 5 bases unmatched. Per the germline V gene, CDR1 is SGHTA and CDR2 is FQGNSA. These data come from a study of T cell repertoires in cytomegalovirus infection. MiXCR, run by TCRdb on the reads, gives a single entry per CDR3 protein. Of 310,000 or so distinct CDR3 sequences listed, roughly 9.3% are singletons. The sequencing input was PBMCs. The genes are TRBV7-2 and TRBJ1-6; TRBD1 matches at 7 bases. The TCR sequence derives from a human donor in good health (CMV status not recorded). Some clones in this sample may be carry-over from other donors' samples. The CDR3 sequence: CASSLEGRGTPLHF. CDR3 DNA: TGTGCCAGCAGCTTAGAAGGCAGGGGGACACCCCTCCACTTT.